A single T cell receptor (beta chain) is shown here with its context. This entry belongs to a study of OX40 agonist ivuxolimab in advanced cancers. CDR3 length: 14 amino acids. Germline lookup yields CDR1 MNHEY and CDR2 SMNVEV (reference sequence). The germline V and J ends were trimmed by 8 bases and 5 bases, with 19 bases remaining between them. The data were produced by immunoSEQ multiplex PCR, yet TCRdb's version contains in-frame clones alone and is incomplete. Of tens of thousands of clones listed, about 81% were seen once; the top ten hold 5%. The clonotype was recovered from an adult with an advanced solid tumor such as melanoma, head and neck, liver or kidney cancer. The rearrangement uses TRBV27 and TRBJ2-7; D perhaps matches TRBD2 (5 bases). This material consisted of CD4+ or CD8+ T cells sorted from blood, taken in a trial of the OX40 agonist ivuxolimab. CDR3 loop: CASGWTAQSHEQYF. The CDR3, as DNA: TGTGCCAGCGGGTGGACTGCCCAATCCCACGAGCAGTACTTC.